A selection of T cell receptor beta chains follows, all from one sample in a study of blood T cell repertoires in COVID-19. Sequencing was performed with immunoSEQ multiplex PCR; in TCRdb, only in-frame clones are kept and a portion is missing. The sample includes approximately 270,000 clones, roughly 88% of them seen just once. Sequenced sample: peripheral blood. The receptors come from a man aged 80 or over with acute or convalescent COVID-19. The CDR3 runs from the conserved cysteine through the conserved F or W. D genes are given only for firm matches.

CDR3aa: CASSQDRTTYEQYF
j_gene: TRBJ2-7
v_gene: TRBV7-2
d_gene: TRBD1

CDR3aa: CASSQEGGGAIGELFF
j_gene: TRBJ2-2
v_gene: TRBV4-1
d_gene: TRBD2

CDR3aa: CASRTGGVQETQYF
j_gene: TRBJ2-5
v_gene: TRBV28
d_gene: .

CDR3aa: CASGGTGLYGYTF
j_gene: TRBJ1-2
v_gene: TRBV12-5
d_gene: TRBD1

CDR3aa: CASSYGDSSYNEQFF
j_gene: TRBJ2-1
v_gene: TRBV6-5
d_gene: TRBD1

CDR3aa: CASDSSRRF
j_gene: TRBJ2-7
v_gene: TRBV12-5
d_gene: .

CDR3aa: CASSYPGLAGLQYF
j_gene: TRBJ2-7
v_gene: TRBV6-2/TRBV6-3
d_gene: TRBD2

CDR3aa: CATTRGGRLNTEAFF
j_gene: TRBJ1-1
v_gene: TRBV15
d_gene: .

CDR3aa: CASSFGQGGTETQYF
j_gene: TRBJ2-5
v_gene: TRBV27
d_gene: TRBD1

CDR3aa: CASRQGGYEQYF
j_gene: TRBJ2-7
v_gene: TRBV28
d_gene: TRBD1

CDR3aa: CASYSVPNPVANEQFF
j_gene: TRBJ2-1
v_gene: TRBV7-2
d_gene: .

CDR3aa: CASSPQDTYTEAFF
j_gene: TRBJ1-1
v_gene: TRBV18
d_gene: .

CDR3aa: CASSVTVSNEKLFF
j_gene: TRBJ1-4
v_gene: TRBV4-1
d_gene: .

CDR3aa: CASKGQGIQETQYF
j_gene: TRBJ2-5
v_gene: TRBV2
d_gene: TRBD1

CDR3aa: CASSFSGGAADTQYF
j_gene: TRBJ2-3
v_gene: TRBV11-2
d_gene: .

CDR3aa: CASSFEGGVGDTQYF
j_gene: TRBJ2-3
v_gene: TRBV7-2
d_gene: .

CDR3aa: CASSGLAYYSGANVLTF
j_gene: TRBJ2-6
v_gene: TRBV3-1/TRBV3-2
d_gene: TRBD2

CDR3aa: CASSDLRGQPQHF
j_gene: TRBJ1-5
v_gene: TRBV28
d_gene: .

CDR3aa: CASGPGQGRPGANVLTF
j_gene: TRBJ2-6
v_gene: TRBV6-6
d_gene: TRBD1

CDR3aa: CSVDSGQGNTEAFF
j_gene: TRBJ1-1
v_gene: TRBV29-1
d_gene: TRBD1

CDR3aa: CASSLDGGKDEAFF
j_gene: TRBJ1-1
v_gene: TRBV5-1
d_gene: .

CDR3aa: CASSFELQETQYF
j_gene: TRBJ2-5
v_gene: TRBV7-6
d_gene: .

CDR3aa: CASSLSSGYEQYF
j_gene: TRBJ2-7
v_gene: TRBV27
d_gene: .

CDR3aa: CASSQGWSGGAYPQYF
j_gene: TRBJ2-5
v_gene: TRBV3-1/TRBV3-2
d_gene: TRBD2

CDR3aa: CASSRYRDNHRELFF
j_gene: TRBJ2-2
v_gene: TRBV4-3
d_gene: .

CDR3aa: CASSQVINDRLYGYTF
j_gene: TRBJ1-2
v_gene: TRBV4-1
d_gene: .

CDR3aa: CASSTGGGSTDTQYF
j_gene: TRBJ2-3
v_gene: TRBV7-3
d_gene: TRBD1

CDR3aa: CSVATGGYETQYF
j_gene: TRBJ2-5
v_gene: TRBV29-1
d_gene: TRBD1

CDR3aa: CASSAGQPNPEAFF
j_gene: TRBJ1-1
v_gene: TRBV18
d_gene: TRBD1